This T cell receptor beta chain was found in a study of control samples from healthy donors and cancer patients. TCRdb's table, derived via immunoSEQ multiplex PCR, lists solely in-frame clones and lacks some. The sample records roughly 100,000 clones, about 91% being singletons. The germline gives CDR1 SGHRS, CDR2 YFSETQ. The CDR3 runs 14 residues. V lost 2 bases and J lost 5, with 13 bases in between. The rearrangement uses TRBV5-1 and TRBJ2-5; D gene unclear. The receptor was derived from a woman aged 18-29 years in good health. Sequencing input: blood. CDR3 region: CASSFNSRRETQYF. Here the CDR3 DNA reads TGCGCCAGCAGCTTCAACAGCCGCCGGGAGACCCAGTACTTC.